The 12 T cell receptor beta chains below come from one sample, sequenced in a study of CD4 T cells in relation to SARS-CoV-2 and coronaviruses. The table came from immunoSEQ multiplex PCR; TCRdb's copy has only in-frame clones and leaves some out. Among roughly 25,000 clones, around 70% were seen once, and the ten largest hold roughly a sixth. Their antigen targets remain unknown. Unexposed donor CD4+ T cells date from about 2011-2019, before the COVID-19 pandemic. After 10 to 11 days of culture, CD4+ T cells were isolated. The specimen sequenced was CD4+ T cells from PBMCs, cultured in vitro. The receptor source for this set is a human donor in good health.

The V and J genes are TRBV19 and TRBJ2-7; D ambiguous. The CDR3 spans 15 residues. Germline V gives CDR1 LNHDA, CDR2 SQIVND (reference sequence). The V end was cut by 3 bases, the J end by 6 bases, with 18 bases between. The CDR3: CASSMSPGHELEQYF. In DNA form, the CDR3 reads TGTGCCAGTAGTATGAGTCCCGGGCACGAACTCGAGCAGTACTTC.

The V call is TRBV2, the J call TRBJ2-3, with D tentatively TRBD1 (6 bases). Germline lookup yields CDR1 SNHLY and CDR2 FYNNEI. V was clipped by 8 bases and J by 2 bases, with 14 bases between them. This CDR3 has 14 residues. Here the CDR3 reads CASARTDYTDTQYF. The DNA for the CDR3 is TGTGCCAGCGCTCGGACAGATTACACAGATACGCAGTATTTT.

V and J are TRBV18 and TRBJ1-5; TRBD1 matches at 7 bases. V lost 1 base, J lost 1 base, and 4 bases stayed unmatched. The germline gives CDR1 KGHSH, CDR2 LQKENI. The CDR3 totals 16 residues. In nucleotides, the CDR3 is TGTGCCAGCTCACCACAGGGACAGTTAAGCAATCAGCCCCAGCATTTT. This sequence encodes CASSPQGQLSNQPQHF. Filled out from reference TRBV18 and TRBJ1-5, the complete variable domain reads NAGVMQNPRHLVRRRGQEARLRCSPMKGHSHVYWYRQLPEEGLKFMVYLQKENIIDESGMPKERFSAEFPKEGPSILRIQQVVRGDSAAYFCASSPQGQLSNQPQHFGDGTRLSIL.

V and J are TRBV10-3 and TRBJ1-1; possibly TRBD1 for D (5 bases). Germline V gene data show CDR1 as ENHRY and CDR2 as SYGVKD. The CDR3 sequence is 12 residues long. The ends were cut back, 6 bases at V and 5 bases at J, with 10 bases in the middle. CDR3 DNA sequence: TGTGCCATCAGCATGGAGGGGACTGAAGCTTTCTTT. This sequence encodes CAISMEGTEAFF.

There are a few counts of this clone. The chain links TRBV4-1 to TRBJ1-3; D is undetermined. Between the trimmed V and J ends, which lost 0 bases and 0 bases, there was a span of 12 bases. This CDR3 region has 17 residues. Germline V CDR1 and CDR2: MGHRA, YSYEKL. In DNA form, the CDR3 reads TGCGCCAGCAGCCAAGATCCGCTTGCATACTCTGGAAACACCATATATTTT. This gives the protein CASSQDPLAYSGNTIYF.

This clone was detected only once. This chain joins TRBV27 and TRBJ1-5; D unclear. This CDR3 spans 14 amino acids. V was pared by 2 bases and J by 5 bases, with 10 bases between. The germline gives CDR1 MNHEY, CDR2 SMNVEV (reference sequence). CDR3 amino acids: CASSLVRQDQPQHF. CDR3 bases: TGTGCCAGCAGTTTAGTCAGGCAGGATCAGCCCCAGCATTTT.

CDR3 loop: CASSRRGTSGRAYEQYF. The CDR3 DNA is TGTGCCAGCAGTCGGAGAGGGACTAGCGGGAGGGCCTACGAGCAGTACTTC. The chain is built from TRBV6-6 and TRBJ2-7; 16 bases map to TRBD2. CDR1 and CDR2 from the germline V gene are MNHNY and SVGAGI (reference sequence). The V and J ends lost 5 bases and 2 bases, in that order; junction bases with no gene match: 6. This CDR3 has 17 amino acids.

The chain recombines TRBV30 with TRBJ2-7; TRBD2 agrees at 15 bases. Looked up from germline, CDR1 is GTSNPN and CDR2 is SVGIG (reference sequence). V lost 1 base and J lost 5; bases outside the gene matches: 12. The CDR3 consists of 18 residues. The CDR3 bases are TGTGCCTGGAGTGGTCCGCGGACTAGCGGGAGGGGCTTTAACGAGCAGTACTTC. It encodes CAWSGPRTSGRGFNEQYF.

The chain uses TRBV18 and TRBJ1-1, with D hard to call. This CDR3 spans 12 amino acids. Germline V gives CDR1 KGHSH, CDR2 LQKENI. Trimming shortened V by 2 bases and J by 8 bases, and 9 bases separated the two germline ends. The DNA for the CDR3 is TGTGCCAGCTCACCATCGGGCAGGGAAGCTTTCTTT. Translated, it gives CASSPSGREAFF.

The rearrangement links TRBV19 to TRBJ2-1; a possible D gene is TRBD1 (6 bases). The CDR3 length is 15 residues. The germline V gene encodes CDR1 LNHDA and CDR2 SQIVND (reference sequence). Deletions cut 4 bases from V and 13 bases from J, with 23 bases between. CDR3 protein: CASSTQQGTRGEQFF. The CDR3 bases are TGTGCCAGTAGTACCCAACAGGGAACGAGAGGAGAACAGTTCTTC.

The chain uses TRBV18 and TRBJ1-4, with 9 positions matching TRBD1. Germline V gene sequence: CDR1 KGHSH, CDR2 LQKENI. V shed 6 bases, J shed 8 bases, and the junction held 16 bases outside the gene matches. This CDR3 has 17 residues. Here the CDR3 DNA reads TGTGCCAGCTCGCCAGCATTAACGGGACAGGGTCGGGAAAAACTGTTTTTT. Encoded protein: CASSPALTGQGREKLFF.

V and J are TRBV3-1 (or the pseudogene TRBV3-2) and TRBJ2-5, with 8 bases aligning to TRBD2. V lost 8 bases and J lost 4; bases outside the gene matches: 12. CDR1 and CDR2 (germline): LGHDT, YNNKEL (reference sequence). This CDR3 is built from 15 residues. In nucleotides, the CDR3 is TGTGCCAGCTCTCAAGCGGGAGCGTACGCAGAGACCCAGTACTTC. This encodes CASSQAGAYAETQYF.